The entry below gives a single TCR beta chain sequence along with its context. This entry belongs to a study of human T cells and chemical hapten exposure. Time point: patch test 1, 2 weeks after DPC sensitization. Treatment defined: therapeutic diphenylcyclopropenone sensitization with weekly scalp DPC. TCRdb re-derived calls from the RACE reads in MiXCR, one entry per CDR3 protein. The repertoire holds roughly 180,000 distinct CDR3 sequences, roughly 15% seen once, with approximately 1.5% in the top ten. The CDR3 contains 14 residues. Germline-derived CDR1 and CDR2 are MNHNS and SASEGT. Trimming removed 8 bases from V and 2 bases from J, with 15 bases in between.

The chain couples TRBV6-1 to TRBJ1-1; maybe TRBD1 (6 bases). The receptor was derived from a woman aged 30 to 39 with alopecia areata. Some clones in this sample may be carry-over from other donors' samples. The sequences come from whole blood, collected in connection with sensitization to the hapten diphenylcyclopropenone (DPC). In DNA form, the CDR3 reads TGTGCCAGCGGTACATCGACAGGCAACACTGAAGCTTTCTTT. Protein sequence: CASGTSTGNTEAFF.